Reported below is one T cell receptor beta chain. The data are from a study of blood T cell repertoires in COVID-19. From germline, CDR1 is LGHNA and CDR2 YNFKEQ. V shed 0 bases and J shed 0 bases, with 10 bases lying between them. The CDR3 spans 16 residues. In the study's own analysis: Cell counts per sample came from amplifying reference gene primers. The method was immunoSEQ multiplex PCR; TCRdb's version includes in-frame clones alone and lacks a portion of them. V and J calls and clone size are copied from that table; D and trimming were computed from the DNA. The table records under 300,000 clones, 80% to 90% of them present only once.

The sequencing sample was made of peripheral blood. The rearrangement links TRBV4-2 to TRBJ2-3, with unresolved D. This clonotype was sampled from a woman in her 70s with acute or convalescent COVID-19. This CDR3 reads CASSQDPPDSTDTQYF. CDR3 bases: TGTGCCAGCAGCCAAGATCCACCAGATAGCACAGATACGCAGTATTTT.